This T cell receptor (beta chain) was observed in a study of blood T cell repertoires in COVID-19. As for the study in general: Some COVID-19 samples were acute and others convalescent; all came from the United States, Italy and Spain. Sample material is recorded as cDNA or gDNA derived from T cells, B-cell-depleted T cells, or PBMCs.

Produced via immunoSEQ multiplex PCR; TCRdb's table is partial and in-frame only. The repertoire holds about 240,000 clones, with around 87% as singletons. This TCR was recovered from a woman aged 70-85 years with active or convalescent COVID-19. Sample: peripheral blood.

The CDR3 DNA is TGCGCCAGCAGTGATTTTCTAGCGGGGACGTCCTATGAGCAGTTCTTC. It yields the protein CASSDFLAGTSYEQFF. J is TRBJ2-1 and V is TRBV10-1, with TRBD2 identical over 9 bases. The CDR3 contains 16 residues. The germline CDR1 and CDR2 sequences are WNHNN and SYGVQD (reference sequence). J gave up 8 bases and V 3 bases, and 11 bases lay outside the gene matches.